This T cell receptor beta chain is drawn from a study of blood T cells in healthy people across ages. General study results and limits: Fewer expanded clones and more diversity marked long-lived versus aged donors. A roughly linear age-dependent decrease characterized TCR beta diversity per million T cells.

Primed by a sample-barcoded 5' primer and a J-beta primer mix, a second PCR proceeded for roughly 7 to 12 cycles. Template switching added a 12-random-nucleotide identifier to every cDNA molecule. TCRdb processed the 5' RACE reads anew with MiXCR; each CDR3 protein has one entry. The sample has about a million distinct CDR3 sequences; around two fifths are singletons. The CDR3 covers 14 residues. Losses at the gene ends were 6 bases for V and 1 base for J; bases not matched to a gene: 5. Germline V lookup: CDR1 SEHNR, CDR2 FQNEAQ (reference sequence). No fewer than 5 micrograms of total RNA were isolated from every sample. Concerning this clonotype: The target antigen is unknown.

The rearrangement links TRBV7-9 to TRBJ1-1; 7 bases are a match to TRBD1. The source of this sequence is a man younger than 30 in good health. The source material was blood. The CDR3 region has the DNA TGTGCCAGCAGGCGACAGGGAACGAACACTGAAGCTTTCTTT. This codes for CASRRQGTNTEAFF.